This entry lists 15 T cell receptor beta chains sequenced from one sample in a study of blood T cell repertoires in COVID-19. The table came from immunoSEQ multiplex PCR; TCRdb's copy has only in-frame clones and leaves some out. The sample has 200,000 to 300,000 clones, approximately 80% seen once. What was sequenced was peripheral blood. The receptors come from a woman older than 75 with COVID-19, enrolled during active disease.

This clone was seen more than once but under ten times. This CDR3 is CASSFRPGQGTYGYTF. CDR3 sequence (DNA): TGTGCCAGCAGCTTCCGACCGGGACAGGGGACCTATGGCTACACCTTC. The V gene is TRBV7-9, the J gene TRBJ1-2; 10 bases map to TRBD1. The CDR3 is made up of 16 amino acids. Germline V gene sequence: CDR1 SEHNR, CDR2 FQNEAQ (reference sequence). The V segment lost 3 bases and the J segment 4 bases; nucleotides outside the gene matches: 8.

V usage is TRBV18 and J usage is TRBJ1-2; D gene uncertain. Trimming shortened V by 1 base and J by 4 bases, and 13 bases separated the two germline ends. This CDR3 is built from 15 residues. The germline V gene encodes CDR1 KGHSH and CDR2 LQKENI. In DNA form, the CDR3 reads TGTGCCAGCTCACCACGCACGGACTTGTCCTATGGCTACACCTTC. It encodes CASSPRTDLSYGYTF.

The CDR3 bases are TGTGCCAGTAGGAGAGCGGGGGCGAATGAGCAGTTCTTC. It yields the protein CASRRAGANEQFF. This sequence joins TRBV19 and TRBJ2-1; 8 positions agree with TRBD2. Germline V gives CDR1 LNHDA, CDR2 SQIVND (reference sequence). Germline trimming cut 6 bases from V and 7 bases from J; bases unmatched to any gene: 5. This CDR3 has 13 residues.

V and J are TRBV15 and TRBJ1-2; no definite D call. The CDR3 loop spans 12 amino acids. Germline values: CDR1 LNHNV, CDR2 YYDKDF (reference sequence). V lost 3 bases to trimming and J lost 2 bases, with 4 bases between them. CDR3 DNA sequence: TGTGCCACCAGCAGCCTGAACTATGGCTACACCTTC. It encodes CATSSLNYGYTF.

The V gene is TRBV30, the J gene TRBJ2-1; a weak D match, TRBD1 (6 bases). Trimming took off 0 bases at V and 6 bases at J, with 18 bases between the two ends. Germline CDR1 GTSNPN, CDR2 SVGIG (reference sequence). CDR3 length: 16 amino acids. DNA of the CDR3: TGTGCCTGGAGTGTATTTGGGCCAGGGGAATTCAATGAGCAGTTCTTC. Translation gives CAWSVFGPGEFNEQFF.

V and J are TRBV18 and TRBJ1-1; 7 bases are shared with TRBD1. Germline V gene lookup returns CDR1 KGHSH and CDR2 LQKENI. CDR3 size: 13 residues. The V segment lost 5 bases and the J segment 6 bases; nucleotides outside the gene matches: 6. This chain's CDR3 is CASSSDRESEAFF. The CDR3 DNA sequence: TGTGCCAGCTCATCAGACAGGGAGTCTGAAGCTTTCTTT.

The gene calls are TRBV6-2 or TRBV6-3 and TRBJ2-7, with 12 nucleotides matching TRBD1. The germline gives CDR1 MNHEY, CDR2 SVGEGT. V lost 6 bases to trimming and J lost 8 bases; unmatched junction nucleotides: 14. The CDR3 length is 16 residues. The CDR3 sequence is CASSPPGTGGLYKQYF. CDR3 nucleotides: TGTGCCAGCAGCCCTCCAGGGACAGGGGGCTTGTACAAGCAGTACTTC.

The chain uses TRBV5-1 and TRBJ2-3; 11 nucleotides match TRBD2. Per the germline V gene, CDR1 is SGHRS and CDR2 is YFSETQ. The V and J ends lost 4 bases and 1 base, in that order; junction bases with no gene match: 17. This CDR3 has 20 residues. The DNA for the CDR3 is TGCGCCAGCAGCACCGGGGACGGTACTACGGGACTAGCGGGCACAGATACGCAGTATTTT. As protein: CASSTGDGTTGLAGTDTQYF. Combining the CDR3 with reference TRBV5-1 and TRBJ2-3 gives the whole variable domain KAGVTQTPRYLIKTRGQQVTLSCSPISGHRSVSWYQQTPGQGLQFLFEYFSETQRNKGNFPGRFSGRQFSNSRSEMNVSTLELGDSALYLCASSTGDGTTGLAGTDTQYFGPGTRLTVL.

The genes are TRBV6-5 and TRBJ1-1; 7 bases are a match to TRBD1. CDR3 length: 15 residues. In germline, CDR1 is MNHEY, CDR2 SVGAGI. V shed 4 bases and J 1 base; nucleotides not matched to a gene: 6. CDR3 DNA sequence: TGTGCCAGCAGTTGGCCGGGACAGCCGAACACTGAAGCTTTCTTT. Translation gives CASSWPGQPNTEAFF.

This clone was detected only once. V is TRBV28 and J is TRBJ1-4; perhaps TRBD1 as D (5 bases). With 8 bases removed from V and 5 bases from J, the gap between germline ends came to 15 bases. CDR1 and CDR2 (germline): MDHEN, SYDVKM. This CDR3 region has 14 residues. CDR3 amino acids: CASLHGGSNEKLFF. CDR3 nucleotide sequence: TGTGCCAGCCTCCACGGGGGGTCAAATGAAAAACTGTTTTTT.

This rearrangement joins TRBV5-1 to TRBJ2-1; 7 bases match TRBD1. Germline CDR1 and CDR2: SGHRS and YFSETQ. This CDR3 is built from 14 residues. The V gene end was trimmed by 4 bases and the J gene end by 8 bases; junction bases not matched to a gene: 9. The CDR3 region is CASSPDRASDEQFF. In DNA form, the CDR3 reads TGCGCCAGCAGCCCCGACAGGGCCAGCGATGAGCAGTTCTTC.

Details on this clone: The identical CDR3 is also encoded by other nucleotide sequences in the sample. The chain employs TRBV5-6 and TRBJ1-5, with 9 bases identical to TRBD1. The CDR3 is made up of 14 amino acids. V lost 3 bases to trimming and J lost 4 bases; unmatched junction nucleotides: 2. Germline V gene data show CDR1 as SGHDT and CDR2 as YYEEEE. In nucleotides, the CDR3 is TGTGCCAGCAGCTGGGGACAGGGTAATCAGCCCCAGCATTTT. Amino acid sequence: CASSWGQGNQPQHF.

This clone has a handful of counts. The gene calls are TRBV7-9 and TRBJ1-2, with D perhaps matching TRBD1 (6 bases). V dropped 1 base and J dropped 13 bases, with 16 bases sitting between them. Germline values: CDR1 SEHNR, CDR2 FQNEAQ (reference sequence). The CDR3 sequence is 13 residues long. CDR3 loop: CASSLGQARGITF. Here the CDR3 DNA reads TGTGCCAGCAGCTTAGGACAGGCCCGGGGAATCACCTTC.

The rearrangement uses TRBV6-5 and TRBJ1-4; 8 bases agree with TRBD1. Trimming removed 4 bases from V and 4 bases from J; junction bases left unmatched: 2. The V gene's germline CDR1 is MNHEY and CDR2 SVGAGI. This CDR3 has 14 amino acids. The CDR3 DNA reads as TGTGCCAGCAGTTGGACAGGGAATAATGAAAAACTGTTTTTT. It codes for CASSWTGNNEKLFF.

The chain recombines TRBV6-6 with TRBJ2-5; TRBD2 is a possible D gene (5 bases). This CDR3 spans 14 amino acids. The V gene lost 4 bases and the J gene lost 0 bases, with 9 bases spanning the gap. Germline V CDR1 and CDR2: MNHNY, SVGAGI (reference sequence). The CDR3 sequence is CASSFSGNQETQYF. The CDR3 DNA sequence: TGTGCCAGCAGTTTCTCCGGGAACCAAGAGACCCAGTACTTC.